Presented here are 8 T cell receptor beta chains from one specimen sequenced in a study of control samples from healthy donors and cancer patients. The protocol was immunoSEQ multiplex PCR, while the TCRdb copy is restricted to in-frame clones and leaves out a portion. Of approximately 86,000 clones listed, around 86% were seen once; the top ten hold about 21%. Material for sequencing was blood. These receptors all stem from a man under 40 in good health.

The V call is TRBV12-5, the J call TRBJ1-1; D ambiguous. CDR1 and CDR2 from the germline V gene are LGHNT and FRNRAP. V lost 7 bases, J lost 3 bases, and 12 bases lay in between. CDR3 length equals 13 residues. CDR3 amino acids: CASVLTGDTEAFF. The CDR3 region has the DNA TGTGCTAGTGTCCTAACGGGCGACACTGAAGCTTTCTTT.

The rearrangement joins TRBV3-1 (or the pseudogene TRBV3-2) to TRBJ2-5; TRBD1 might be the D (6 bases). The V end was cut by 4 bases, the J end by 0 bases, with 30 bases between. This CDR3 has 21 residues. Germline CDR1 is LGHDT and CDR2 is YNNKEL (reference sequence). The CDR3 region is CASSPTGQRHRTPRYQETQYF. Here the CDR3 DNA reads TGTGCCAGCAGCCCGACAGGTCAACGACACAGGACGCCCCGGTACCAAGAGACCCAGTACTTC.

This clone is labeled medium-sized (0.01 to 0.1%). The chain employs TRBV5-1 and TRBJ2-1; tentative D call: TRBD2 (6 bases). The V gene's germline CDR1 is SGHRS and CDR2 YFSETQ. V was pared by 0 bases and J by 4 bases, with 8 bases between. The CDR3 spans 14 residues. The CDR3 is CASSLAAGYNEQFF. Here the CDR3 DNA reads TGCGCCAGCAGCTTGGCGGCGGGGTACAATGAGCAGTTCTTC.

A single count supports this clone. The V call is TRBV29-1, the J call TRBJ2-7; TRBD1 is a possible D gene (5 bases). The CDR3 extends over 11 amino acids. V was trimmed by 6 bases and J by 2 bases, leaving 8 bases between them. The germline gives CDR1 SQVTM, CDR2 ANQGSEA. This CDR3 is CSVGAPYEQYF. CDR3 coding DNA: TGCAGCGTAGGGGCGCCCTACGAGCAGTACTTC.

V gene TRBV6-5 combines with J gene TRBJ2-1; no definite D call. The CDR3 is 13 amino acids. Trimming pared 6 bases from V and 4 bases from J, leaving 10 bases between. Germline V gene sequence: CDR1 MNHEY, CDR2 SVGAGI. For the CDR3, the DNA is TGTGCCAGCAGCTCCAGACCATACAATGAGCAGTTCTTC. This gives the protein CASSSRPYNEQFF.

The CDR3 protein is CATSDWSGGTDTQYF. CDR3 nucleotides: TGTGCCACCAGTGATTGGTCGGGGGGGACAGATACGCAGTATTTT. The genes are TRBV24-1 and TRBJ2-3, with 8 bases matching TRBD2. This CDR3 has 15 amino acids. Per germline, CDR1 KGHDR and CDR2 SFDVKD. Germline trimming cut 2 bases from V and 3 bases from J; bases unmatched to any gene: 3.

The rearrangement joins TRBV18 to TRBJ2-1; either TRBD1 or TRBD2 may supply D (5 bases each). This CDR3 comprises 16 residues. The V end lost 4 bases, the J end lost 0 bases, and 13 bases lay between the germline ends. CDR1 and CDR2 (germline): KGHSH, LQKENI. CDR3 bases: TGTGCCAGCTCACGGAACAGCGGACACTCCTACAATGAGCAGTTCTTC. Amino acids: CASSRNSGHSYNEQFF.

This sequence joins TRBV5-1 and TRBJ2-1; the match to TRBD1 covers 9 bases. This CDR3 region has 15 residues. V was pared by 3 bases and J by 1 base, with 2 bases of the junction left unmatched. Germline V gene sequence: CDR1 SGHRS, CDR2 YFSETQ. The CDR3 reads CASSYGQGSYNEQFF. CDR3 nucleotide sequence: TGCGCCAGCAGCTACGGACAGGGGTCCTACAATGAGCAGTTCTTC. The full variable domain, in which reference TRBV5-1 and TRBJ2-1 provide the parts outside the CDR3, is KAGVTQTPRYLIKTRGQQVTLSCSPISGHRSVSWYQQTPGQGLQFLFEYFSETQRNKGNFPGRFSGRQFSNSRSEMNVSTLELGDSALYLCASSYGQGSYNEQFFGPGTRLTVL.